This T cell receptor (beta chain) emerged from a study of blood T cells in healthy people across ages. Together with a sample-barcoded 5' primer, a J-beta primer mix was included in a second PCR lasting 7 to 11 cycles. Each cDNA molecule was tagged by a template-switch adaptor with 12 random nucleotides. TCRdb independently ran MiXCR on the 5' RACE reads; one entry per CDR3 protein. The table records over a million distinct CDR3 sequences, less than 25% of them present only once. Donors each provided 9.5 to 10 milliliters of peripheral blood. The CDR3 covers 13 residues. Germline V gene sequence: CDR1 SQVTM, CDR2 ANQGSEA. V was clipped by 5 bases and J by 10 bases, with 15 bases between them. These data were also filed under a second study, of T cells of mothers and their children. That study reports: Each mother gave over 8 million TCR beta CDR3 reads; each child, approximately 3.3 million. Compared with unrelated pairs, related mother-child pairs had slightly higher, non-significant overlap.

The rearrangement joins TRBV29-1 to TRBJ1-6; tentatively, D is TRBD1 (5 bases). This sequence was found in a girl aged 2 to 10 in good health. The material sequenced was blood. DNA of the CDR3: TGCAGCGTTCGGACACTCGCGGACTCACCCCTCCACTTT. It yields the protein CSVRTLADSPLHF.